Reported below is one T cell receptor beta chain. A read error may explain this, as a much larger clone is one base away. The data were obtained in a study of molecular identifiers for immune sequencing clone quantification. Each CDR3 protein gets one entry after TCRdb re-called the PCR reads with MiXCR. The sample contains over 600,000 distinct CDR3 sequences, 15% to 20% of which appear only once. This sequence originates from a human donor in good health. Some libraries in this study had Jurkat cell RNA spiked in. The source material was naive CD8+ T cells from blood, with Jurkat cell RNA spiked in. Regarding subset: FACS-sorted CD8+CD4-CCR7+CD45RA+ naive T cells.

CDR3 nucleotides: TGCAGCGTTGAAGTTAACACCGACTACGAGCGGTACTTC. It specifies CSVEVNTDYERYF. The chain is built from TRBV29-1 and TRBJ2-7; the D gene is possibly TRBD2 (5 bases). Germline assignment: CDR1 SQVTM and CDR2 ANQGSEA. The CDR3 loop spans 13 amino acids.